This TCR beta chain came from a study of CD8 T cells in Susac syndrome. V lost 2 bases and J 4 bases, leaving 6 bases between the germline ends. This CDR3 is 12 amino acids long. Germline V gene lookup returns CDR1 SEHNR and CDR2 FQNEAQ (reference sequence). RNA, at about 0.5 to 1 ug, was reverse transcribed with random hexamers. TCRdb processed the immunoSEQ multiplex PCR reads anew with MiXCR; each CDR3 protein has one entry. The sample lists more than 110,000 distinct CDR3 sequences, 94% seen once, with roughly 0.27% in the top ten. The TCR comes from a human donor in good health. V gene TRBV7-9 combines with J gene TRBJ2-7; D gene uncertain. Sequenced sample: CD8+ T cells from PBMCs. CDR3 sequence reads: CASSLNSYEQYF. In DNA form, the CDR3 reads TGTGCCAGCAGCTTAAATTCGTACGAGCAGTACTTC.